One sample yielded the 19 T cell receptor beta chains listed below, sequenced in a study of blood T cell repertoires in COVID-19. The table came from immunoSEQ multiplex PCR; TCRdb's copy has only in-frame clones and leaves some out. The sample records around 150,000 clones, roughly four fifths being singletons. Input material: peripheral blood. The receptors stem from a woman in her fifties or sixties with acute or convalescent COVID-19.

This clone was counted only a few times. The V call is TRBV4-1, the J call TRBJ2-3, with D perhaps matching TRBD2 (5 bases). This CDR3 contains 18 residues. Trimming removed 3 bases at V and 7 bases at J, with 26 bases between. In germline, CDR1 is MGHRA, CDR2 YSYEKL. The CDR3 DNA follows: TGCGCCAGCAGCCATTCTAGTTTGAGGGTGACCAAAACGTATACGCAGTATTTT. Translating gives CASSHSSLRVTKTYTQYF.

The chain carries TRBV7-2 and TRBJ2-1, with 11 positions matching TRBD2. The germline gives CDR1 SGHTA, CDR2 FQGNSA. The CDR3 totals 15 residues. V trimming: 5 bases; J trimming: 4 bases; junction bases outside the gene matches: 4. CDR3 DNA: TGTGCCAGCAGCCCTACTAGCGGGGGTTACAATGAGCAGTTCTTC. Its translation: CASSPTSGGYNEQFF.

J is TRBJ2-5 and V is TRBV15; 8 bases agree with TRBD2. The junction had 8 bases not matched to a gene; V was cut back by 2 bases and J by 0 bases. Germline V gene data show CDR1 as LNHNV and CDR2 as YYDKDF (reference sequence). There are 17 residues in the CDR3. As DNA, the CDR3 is TGTGCCACCAGCAGAACGGTGCCTAGCGGGTACCAAGAGACCCAGTACTTC. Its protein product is CATSRTVPSGYQETQYF.

In DNA, the CDR3 is TGTGCCAGCAGTTTAGCGACAGGGTATGGCTACACCTTC. The encoded protein is CASSLATGYGYTF. This chain uses TRBV12-3 or TRBV12-4 with TRBJ1-2; 7 bases match TRBD1. The CDR3 has 13 residues. J gave up 5 bases and V 0 bases, and 0 bases lay outside the gene matches.

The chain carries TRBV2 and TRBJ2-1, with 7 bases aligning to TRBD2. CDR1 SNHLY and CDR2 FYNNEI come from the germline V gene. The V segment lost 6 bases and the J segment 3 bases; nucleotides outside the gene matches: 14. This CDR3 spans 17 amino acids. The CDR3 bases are TGTGCCAGCAGCCAATCCTCCGGGACTATCTACTACAATGAGCAGTTCTTC. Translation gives CASSQSSGTIYYNEQFF.

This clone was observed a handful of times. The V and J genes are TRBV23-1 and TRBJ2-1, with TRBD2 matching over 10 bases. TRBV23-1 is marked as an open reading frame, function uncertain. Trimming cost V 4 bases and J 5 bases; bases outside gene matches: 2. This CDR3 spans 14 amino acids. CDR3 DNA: TGCGCCAGCAGTCGACTAGCGGGTAACAATGAGCAGTTCTTC. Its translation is CASSRLAGNNEQFF.

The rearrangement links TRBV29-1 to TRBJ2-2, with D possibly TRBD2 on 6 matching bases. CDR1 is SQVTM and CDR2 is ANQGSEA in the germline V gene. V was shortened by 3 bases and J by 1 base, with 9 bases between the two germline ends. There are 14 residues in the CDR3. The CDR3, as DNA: TGCAGCGTTGACTGGCGGGGGAACACCGGGGAGCTGTTTTTT. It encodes CSVDWRGNTGELFF.

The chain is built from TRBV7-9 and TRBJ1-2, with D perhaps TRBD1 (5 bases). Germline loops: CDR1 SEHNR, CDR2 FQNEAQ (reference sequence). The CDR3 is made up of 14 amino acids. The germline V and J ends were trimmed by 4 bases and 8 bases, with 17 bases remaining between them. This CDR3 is CASSSSHRRGGYTF. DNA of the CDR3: TGTGCCAGCAGCTCCTCCCACAGGCGGGGGGGCTACACCTTC.

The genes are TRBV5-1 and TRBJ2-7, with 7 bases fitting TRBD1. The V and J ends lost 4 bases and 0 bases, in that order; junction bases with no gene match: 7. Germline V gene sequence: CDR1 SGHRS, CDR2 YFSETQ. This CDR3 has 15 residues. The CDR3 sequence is CASSRIDRASYEQYF. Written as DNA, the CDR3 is TGCGCCAGCAGCAGAATTGACAGGGCCTCCTACGAGCAGTACTTC. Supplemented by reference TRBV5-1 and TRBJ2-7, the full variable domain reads KAGVTQTPRYLIKTRGQQVTLSCSPISGHRSVSWYQQTPGQGLQFLFEYFSETQRNKGNFPGRFSGRQFSNSRSEMNVSTLELGDSALYLCASSRIDRASYEQYFGPGTRLTVT.

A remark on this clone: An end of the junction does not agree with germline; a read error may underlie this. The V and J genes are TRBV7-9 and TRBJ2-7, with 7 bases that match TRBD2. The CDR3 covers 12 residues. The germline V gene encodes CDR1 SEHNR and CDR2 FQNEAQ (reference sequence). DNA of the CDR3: TGTGCCAGCAGCCTTAGCGGGCGGACCCCCGTCTTC. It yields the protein CASSLSGRTPVF.

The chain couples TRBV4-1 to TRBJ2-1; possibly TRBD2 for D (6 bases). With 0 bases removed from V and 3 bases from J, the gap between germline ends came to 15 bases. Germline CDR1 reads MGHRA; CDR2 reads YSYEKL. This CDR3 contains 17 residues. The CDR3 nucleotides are TGCGCCAGCAGCCAAGACGCCCGGGAGCTCGTCTACAATGAGCAGTTCTTC. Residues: CASSQDARELVYNEQFF.

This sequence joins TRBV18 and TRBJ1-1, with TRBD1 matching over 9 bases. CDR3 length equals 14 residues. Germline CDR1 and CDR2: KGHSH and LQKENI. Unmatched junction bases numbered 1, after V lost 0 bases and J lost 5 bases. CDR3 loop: CASSPPGQGTEAFF. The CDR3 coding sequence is TGTGCCAGCTCACCACCGGGACAGGGAACTGAAGCTTTCTTT. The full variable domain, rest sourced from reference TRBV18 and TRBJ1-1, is NAGVMQNPRHLVRRRGQEARLRCSPMKGHSHVYWYRQLPEEGLKFMVYLQKENIIDESGMPKERFSAEFPKEGPSILRIQQVVRGDSAAYFCASSPPGQGTEAFFGQGTRLTVV.

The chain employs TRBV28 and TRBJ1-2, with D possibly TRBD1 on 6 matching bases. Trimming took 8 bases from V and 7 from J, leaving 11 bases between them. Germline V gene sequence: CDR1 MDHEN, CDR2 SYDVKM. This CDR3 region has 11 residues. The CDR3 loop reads CASYRAGGYTF. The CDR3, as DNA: TGTGCCAGCTACAGGGCGGGTGGCTACACCTTC.

The CDR3 DNA reads as TGTGCCAGCAGCCAAACAGGGGCTTGGGAAAAACTGTTTTTT. It is translated as CASSQTGAWEKLFF. The chain has TRBV11-3 and TRBJ1-4; 7 bases align to TRBD1. Germline V gives CDR1 SGHNT, CDR2 YENEEA. Germline trimming cut 5 bases from V and 8 bases from J; bases unmatched to any gene: 8. The CDR3 consists of 14 residues.

Written as DNA, the CDR3 is TGTGCCAGCAGTTACTCGGCCAGGGCCGGGGAGCTGTTTTTT. Protein sequence: CASSYSARAGELFF. This chain uses TRBV6-5 with TRBJ2-2; D possibly corresponds to TRBD1 (5 bases). Germline V gene data show CDR1 as MNHEY and CDR2 as SVGAGI. The CDR3 covers 14 residues. Deletions cut 0 bases from V and 6 bases from J, with 8 bases between.

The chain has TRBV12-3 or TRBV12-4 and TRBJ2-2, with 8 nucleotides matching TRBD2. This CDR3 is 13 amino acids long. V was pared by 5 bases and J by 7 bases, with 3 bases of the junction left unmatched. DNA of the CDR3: TGTGCCAGCAGTACGGGACTAGTCGGGGAGCTGTTTTTT. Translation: CASSTGLVGELFF.

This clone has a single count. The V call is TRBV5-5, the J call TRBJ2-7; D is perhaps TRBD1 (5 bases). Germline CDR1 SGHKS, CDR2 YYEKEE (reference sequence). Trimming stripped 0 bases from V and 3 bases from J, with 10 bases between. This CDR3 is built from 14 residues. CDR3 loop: CASSLGVQDYEQYF. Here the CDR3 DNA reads TGTGCCAGCAGCTTGGGGGTACAGGACTACGAGCAGTACTTC.

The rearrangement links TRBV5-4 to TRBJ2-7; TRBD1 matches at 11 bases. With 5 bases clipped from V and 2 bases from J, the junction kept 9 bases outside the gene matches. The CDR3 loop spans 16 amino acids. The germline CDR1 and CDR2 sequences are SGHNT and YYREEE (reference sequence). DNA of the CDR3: TGTGCCAGCAGAACTGCCGGGACAGGGGGTACCTACGAGCAGTACTTC. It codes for CASRTAGTGGTYEQYF.

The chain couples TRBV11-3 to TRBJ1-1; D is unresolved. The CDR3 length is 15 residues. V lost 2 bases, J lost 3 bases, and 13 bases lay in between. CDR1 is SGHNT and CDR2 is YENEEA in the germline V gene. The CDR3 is CASSLSWTRHTEAFF. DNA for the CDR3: TGTGCCAGCAGCTTAAGCTGGACTCGTCACACTGAAGCTTTCTTT.